These T cell receptor beta chains were read from a single sample in a study of cytotoxic CD8 clonotypes in ibrutinib-treated CLL. Produced via immunoSEQ multiplex PCR; TCRdb's table is partial and in-frame only. The table includes fewer than 25,000 clones, approximately 80% detected once. The sample in question was PBMCs, obtained before ibrutinib treatment. Receptors were obtained from a human donor with chronic lymphocytic leukemia. CDR3s include the opening cysteine and the closing phenylalanine or tryptophan. Fields, in order: V gene, D gene, clone size, J gene, CDR3 protein, CDR3 DNA. A D gene is named only where the DNA matches it firmly. Only some rows state a clone size, as once, few, many or a class for expanded clones.

V: TRBV4-2; D: -; size: once; J: TRBJ2-3; CDR3: CASSQGVTDTQYF; DNA: TGTGCCAGCAGCCAAGGGGTCACAGATACGCAGTATTTT
V: TRBV9; D: -; size: -; J: TRBJ2-3; CDR3: CASSVGTRRTDTQYF; DNA: TGTGCCAGCAGCGTGGGGACCCGGAGGACAGATACGCAGTATTTT
V: TRBV30; D: TRBD2; size: -; J: TRBJ2-1; CDR3: CAWALAGRFDEQFF; DNA: TGTGCCTGGGCGCTAGCGGGGAGGTTTGATGAGCAGTTCTTC
V: TRBV6-5; D: -; size: -; J: TRBJ1-1; CDR3: CASSYSGTFNTEAFF; DNA: TGTGCCAGCAGTTACTCTGGGACATTTAACACTGAAGCTTTCTTT
V: TRBV6-1; D: -; size: -; J: TRBJ1-4; CDR3: CASSEAGVTTNEKLFF; DNA: TGTGCCAGCAGTGAAGCAGGCGTAACAACTAATGAAAAACTGTTTTTT
V: TRBV6-1; D: -; size: once; J: TRBJ2-5; CDR3: CASSAQARGPSETQYF; DNA: TGTGCCAGCAGTGCCCAGGCAAGAGGCCCATCCGAGACCCAGTACTTC
V: TRBV4-2; D: -; size: -; J: TRBJ1-6; CDR3: CASSQEHRPNSPLHF; DNA: TGTGCCAGCAGCCAAGAGCACCGGCCCAATTCACCCCTCCACTTT
V: TRBV30; D: -; size: -; J: TRBJ1-5; CDR3: CAWSVLGNQPQHF; DNA: TGTGCCTGGAGTGTACTAGGGAATCAGCCCCAGCATTTT
V: TRBV11-3; D: -; size: -; J: TRBJ2-5; CDR3: CASSSGGGPQETQYF; DNA: TGTGCCAGCAGCTCCGGGGGTGGACCCCAAGAGACCCAGTACTTC
V: TRBV5-1; D: TRBD2; size: -; J: TRBJ2-1; CDR3: CASSESGSYNEQFF; DNA: TGCGCCAGCAGCGAGAGCGGGAGCTACAATGAGCAGTTCTTC
V: TRBV5-1; D: TRBD1; size: few; J: TRBJ1-1; CDR3: CASRMSAGGIGGGNTEAFF; DNA: TGCGCCAGCCGTATGTCCGCAGGGGGGATTGGCGGCGGGAACACTGAAGCTTTCTTT
V: TRBV19; D: TRBD2; size: -; J: TRBJ2-7; CDR3: CASSRGLAGGPYEQYF; DNA: TGTGCCAGTAGTCGAGGACTAGCGGGAGGGCCCTACGAGCAGTACTTC
V: TRBV7-9; D: -; size: -; J: TRBJ1-3; CDR3: CASSSLSASSGNTIYF; DNA: TGTGCCAGCAGCTCGCTCTCAGCTAGCTCTGGAAACACCATATATTTT
V: TRBV19; D: -; size: once; J: TRBJ2-2; CDR3: CASSGANTGELFF; DNA: TGTGCCAGTAGCGGGGCGAACACCGGGGAGCTGTTTTTT
V: TRBV4-2; D: -; size: -; J: TRBJ2-7; CDR3: CASSQVGDYEQYF; DNA: TGTGCCAGCAGCCAAGTTGGGGACTACGAGCAGTACTTC
V: TRBV28; D: -; size: -; J: TRBJ2-7; CDR3: CASSVPGISYEQYF; DNA: TGTGCCAGCAGTGTCCCGGGAATCAGCTACGAGCAGTACTTC
V: TRBV5-4; D: -; size: -; J: TRBJ2-1; CDR3: CASSRGTVSSYNEQFF; DNA: TGTGCCAGCAGCCGCGGGACAGTTAGCTCCTACAATGAGCAGTTCTTC
V: TRBV7-9; D: -; size: -; J: TRBJ2-2; CDR3: CASSLGPDTGELFF; DNA: TGTGCCAGCAGCTTAGGTCCCGACACCGGGGAGCTGTTTTTT
V: TRBV7-2; D: -; size: -; J: TRBJ1-1; CDR3: CASSLVWGSEAFF; DNA: TGTGCCAGCAGCTTAGTTTGGGGCAGCGAAGCTTTCTTT